The sequence of this T cell receptor (beta chain) was determined in a study of blood T cell repertoires in COVID-19. Study-wide context: The United States, Italy and Spain supplied acute and convalescent COVID-19 samples. The cDNA or gDNA used as material had been derived from T cells, B-cell-depleted T cells, or PBMCs.

Germline CDR1 and CDR2: SGHTS and YDEGEE. CDR3 length: 14 residues. V lost 4 bases, J lost 7 bases, and 5 bases stayed unmatched. Authors' data handling: It was from reference gene primer amplification that nucleated cell counts were estimated. Sequenced by immunoSEQ multiplex PCR; TCRdb stores in-frame clones only, minus some. The V and J calls and clone size are taken from that table; D and trimming were inferred from the DNA. This table holds 85,000 to 130,000 clones, 88% found once. The V and J genes are TRBV5-8 and TRBJ1-5, with 10 positions matching TRBD1. The TCR sequence derives from an older woman with acute or convalescent COVID-19. The sample was peripheral blood. CDR3 in amino acids: CASSVDRGLQPQHF. The DNA for the CDR3 is TGTGCCAGCAGCGTTGACAGGGGGCTACAGCCCCAGCATTTT.